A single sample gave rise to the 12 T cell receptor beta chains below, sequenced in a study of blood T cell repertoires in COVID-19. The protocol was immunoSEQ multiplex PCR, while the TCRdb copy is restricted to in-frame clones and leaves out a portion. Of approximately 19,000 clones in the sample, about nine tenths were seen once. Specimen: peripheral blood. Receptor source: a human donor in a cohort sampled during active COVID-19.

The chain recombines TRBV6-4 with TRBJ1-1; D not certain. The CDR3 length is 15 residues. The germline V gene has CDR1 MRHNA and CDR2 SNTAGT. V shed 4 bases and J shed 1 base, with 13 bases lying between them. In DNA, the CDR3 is TGTGCCAGCAGTGTCCCGGGTCTTCGGAACACTGAAGCTTTCTTT. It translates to CASSVPGLRNTEAFF.

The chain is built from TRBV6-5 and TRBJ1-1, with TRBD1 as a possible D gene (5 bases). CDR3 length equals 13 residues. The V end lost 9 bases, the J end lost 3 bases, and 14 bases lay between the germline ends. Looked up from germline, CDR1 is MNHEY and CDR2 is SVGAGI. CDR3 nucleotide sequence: TGTGCCAGTCTTAGGGGCAGGGACACTGAAGCTTTCTTT. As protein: CASLRGRDTEAFF.

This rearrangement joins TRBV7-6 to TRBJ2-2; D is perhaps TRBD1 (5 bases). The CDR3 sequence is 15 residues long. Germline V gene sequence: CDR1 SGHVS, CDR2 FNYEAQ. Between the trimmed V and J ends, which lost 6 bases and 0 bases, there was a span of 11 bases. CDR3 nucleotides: TGTGCCAGCAGTCCCGGACACTCGAACACCGGGGAGCTGTTTTTT. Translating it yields CASSPGHSNTGELFF. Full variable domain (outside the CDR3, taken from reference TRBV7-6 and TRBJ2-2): GAGVSQSPRYKVTKRGQDVALRCDPISGHVSLYWYRQALGQGPEFLTYFNYEAQQDKSGLPNDRFSAERPEGSISTLTIQRTEQRDSAMYRCASSPGHSNTGELFFGEGSRLTVL.

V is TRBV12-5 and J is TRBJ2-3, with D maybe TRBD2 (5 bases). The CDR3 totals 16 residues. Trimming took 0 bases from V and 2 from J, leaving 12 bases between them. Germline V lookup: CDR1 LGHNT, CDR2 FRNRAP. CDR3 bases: TGTGCTAGTGGTTTGGTGATTGCCGGGAACACAGATACGCAGTATTTT. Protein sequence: CASGLVIAGNTDTQYF. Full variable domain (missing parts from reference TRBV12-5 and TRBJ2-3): DARVTQTPRHKVTEMGQEVTMRCQPILGHNTVFWYRQTMMQGLELLAYFRNRAPLDDSGMPKDRFSAEMPDATLATLKIQPSEPRDSAVYFCASGLVIAGNTDTQYFGPGTRLTVL.

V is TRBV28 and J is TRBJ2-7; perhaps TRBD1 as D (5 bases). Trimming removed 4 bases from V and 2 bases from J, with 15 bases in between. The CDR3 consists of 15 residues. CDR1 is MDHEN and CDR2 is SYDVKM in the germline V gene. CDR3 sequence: CASSSTLTVTYEQYF. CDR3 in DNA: TGTGCCAGCAGTTCCACCTTGACAGTAACCTACGAGCAGTACTTC.

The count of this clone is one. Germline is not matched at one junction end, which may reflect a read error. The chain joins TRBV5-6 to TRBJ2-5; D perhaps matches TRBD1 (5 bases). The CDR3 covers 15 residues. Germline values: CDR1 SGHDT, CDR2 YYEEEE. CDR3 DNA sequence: TGTGCCAGCAGCTTGGACCCCGGTACAGGACCCCCTATGGACTTC. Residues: CASSLDPGTGPPMDF.

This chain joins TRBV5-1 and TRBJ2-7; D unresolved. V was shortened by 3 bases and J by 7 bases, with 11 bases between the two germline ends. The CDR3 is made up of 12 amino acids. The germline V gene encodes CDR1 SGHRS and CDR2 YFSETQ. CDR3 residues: CASSSESYEQYF. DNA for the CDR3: TGCGCCAGCAGCTCGGAGAGTTATGAGCAGTACTTC.

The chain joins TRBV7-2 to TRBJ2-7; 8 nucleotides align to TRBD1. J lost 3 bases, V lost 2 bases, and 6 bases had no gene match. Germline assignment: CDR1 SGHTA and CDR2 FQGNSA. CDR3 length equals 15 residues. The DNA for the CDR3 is TGTGCCAGCAGCTTATACCCGGACAGGGACTACGAGCAGTACTTC. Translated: CASSLYPDRDYEQYF.

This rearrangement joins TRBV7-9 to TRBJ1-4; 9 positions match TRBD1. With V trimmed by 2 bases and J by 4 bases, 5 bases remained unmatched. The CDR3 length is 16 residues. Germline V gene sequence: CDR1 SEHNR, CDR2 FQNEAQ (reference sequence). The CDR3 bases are TGTGCCAGCAGCTTATTATCGGGACAGGGTAATGAAAAACTGTTTTTT. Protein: CASSLLSGQGNEKLFF.

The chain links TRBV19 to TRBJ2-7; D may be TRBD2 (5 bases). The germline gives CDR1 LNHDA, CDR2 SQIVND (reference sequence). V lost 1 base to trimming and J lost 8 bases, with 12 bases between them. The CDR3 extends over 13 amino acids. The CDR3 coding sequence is TGTGCCAGTAGTATAGGCGTCGGGGATCAGCAGTACTTC. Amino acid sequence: CASSIGVGDQQYF. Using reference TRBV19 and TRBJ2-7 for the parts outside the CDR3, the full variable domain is DGGITQSPKYLFRKEGQNVTLSCEQNLNHDAMYWYRQDPGQGLRLIYYSQIVNDFQKGDIAEGYSVSREKKESFPLTVTSAQKNPTAFYLCASSIGVGDQQYFGPGTRLTVT.

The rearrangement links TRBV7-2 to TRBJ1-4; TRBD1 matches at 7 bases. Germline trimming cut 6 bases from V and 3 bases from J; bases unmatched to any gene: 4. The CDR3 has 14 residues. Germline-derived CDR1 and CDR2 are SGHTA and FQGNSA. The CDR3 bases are TGTGCCAGCAGGCCTGGGACAGCTAATGAAAAACTGTTTTTT. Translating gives CASRPGTANEKLFF.

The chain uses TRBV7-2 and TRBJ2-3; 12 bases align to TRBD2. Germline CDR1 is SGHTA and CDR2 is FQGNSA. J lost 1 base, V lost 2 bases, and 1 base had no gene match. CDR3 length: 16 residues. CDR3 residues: CASSLRLAGGTDTQYF. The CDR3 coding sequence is TGTGCCAGCAGCTTAAGACTAGCGGGAGGCACAGATACGCAGTATTTT.